The 3 T cell receptor beta chains below all came from one sample that was sequenced in a study of T cells in Graves' hyperthyroidism and ophthalmopathy. There were TCR beta CDR3 regions amplified from RNA transcripts. Researchers ran a first-round RT-PCR on the TCR CDR3 using the HTBI primer set. TCRdb re-analysed the multiplex PCR reads in MiXCR, keeping a single row per CDR3 protein. The sample has about 420,000 distinct CDR3 sequences; approximately 14% are singletons. Input material: blood. All receptors come from a woman between 18 and 29 years old with Graves' hyperthyroidism.

This clonotype was seen ten or more times. The CDR3 loop reads CSVSRANTIYF. The CDR3 DNA is TGCAGCGTCTCAAGGGCCAACACCATATATTTT. The chain uses TRBV29-1 and TRBJ1-3; no firm D call. The CDR3 totals 11 residues. Germline assignment: CDR1 SQVTM and CDR2 ANQGSEA. V dropped 6 bases and J dropped 7 bases, with 10 bases sitting between them.

This clonotype was observed many times. The J gene is TRBJ1-1, the V gene TRBV29-1, with D unclear. Trimming removed 5 bases at V and 0 bases at J, with 4 bases between. CDR1 is SQVTM, CDR2 ANQGSEA, per germline. This CDR3 is built from 11 residues. The CDR3 nucleotides are TGCAGCGTTTATGTGAACACTGAAGCTTTCTTT. Its protein product is CSVYVNTEAFF.

The DNA of the CDR3 is TGTGCCAGCAGTTTGGGGACAGTCAATCAGCCCCAGCATTTT. It specifies CASSLGTVNQPQHF. V and J are TRBV28 and TRBJ1-5; 7 bases agree with TRBD1. The CDR3 runs 14 residues. J gave up 3 bases and V 3 bases, and 2 bases lay outside the gene matches. Germline CDR1 is MDHEN and CDR2 is SYDVKM.